The 21 T cell receptor beta chains listed next were all sequenced from one sample in a study of cytomegalovirus exposure and HLA in healthy donors. 60 Vbeta and 13 Jbeta primers were used in PCR. TCRdb's copy holds only in-frame clones and misses some; the assay was immunoSEQ multiplex PCR. The sample includes 74,000 or so clones, 75% of them seen just once. Sequences were obtained from PBMCs. The receptors were sampled from a woman between 40 and 50 years old in good health and CMV-seronegative.

This clone showed up just once. This sequence joins TRBV6-1 and TRBJ1-1, with D hard to call. Trimming took off 7 bases at V and 1 base at J, with 7 bases between the two ends. Germline V gene sequence: CDR1 MNHNS, CDR2 SASEGT. The CDR3 spans 12 residues. CDR3: CASNGGNTEAFF. CDR3 sequence (DNA): TGTGCCAGCAACGGAGGGAACACTGAAGCTTTCTTT.

This sequence joins TRBV6-5 and TRBJ1-6, with D unresolved. In germline, CDR1 is MNHEY, CDR2 SVGAGI. The CDR3 spans 14 residues. V dropped 1 base and J dropped 5 bases, with 6 bases sitting between them. The CDR3 here is CASSYFGDNSPLHF. The CDR3 nucleotides are TGTGCCAGCAGTTACTTCGGAGATAATTCACCCCTCCACTTT.

This chain links TRBV30 with TRBJ1-4; possible D gene TRBD1, 6 bases. From germline, CDR1 is GTSNPN and CDR2 SVGIG (reference sequence). Between the trimmed V and J ends, which lost 0 bases and 8 bases, there was a span of 10 bases. This CDR3 is built from 13 residues. This CDR3 reads CAWSVQGGEKLFF. The CDR3 DNA reads TGTGCCTGGAGTGTACAGGGTGGCGAAAAACTGTTTTTT.

This chain joins TRBV7-2 and TRBJ2-3; 11 positions match TRBD2. The CDR3 totals 15 residues. Germline V gene data show CDR1 as SGHTA and CDR2 as FQGNSA. V was pared by 5 bases and J by 4 bases, with 5 bases of the junction left unmatched. For the CDR3, the DNA is TGTGCCAGCAGCGACGCTAGCGGGAGGTCAGATACGCAGTATTTT. This sequence encodes CASSDASGRSDTQYF.

The gene calls are TRBV2 and TRBJ2-5; tentatively, D is TRBD2 (6 bases). The V gene lost 7 bases and the J gene lost 5 bases, with 23 bases spanning the gap. The CDR3 loop spans 16 amino acids. Per germline, CDR1 SNHLY and CDR2 FYNNEI. CDR3: CASTDSFAGRGETQYF. Written as DNA, the CDR3 is TGTGCCAGCACCGACAGTTTTGCCGGACGGGGGGAGACCCAGTACTTC.

Here the CDR3 DNA reads TGTGCCAGCAGTGAAGGTGCGGTCCGGGGGCAGCCCCAGCATTTT. Amino acids: CASSEGAVRGQPQHF. The chain links TRBV6-1 to TRBJ1-5, with D maybe TRBD1 (5 bases). The germline gives CDR1 MNHNS, CDR2 SASEGT. The V gene lost 1 base and the J gene lost 7 bases, with 14 bases spanning the gap. The CDR3 is made up of 15 amino acids.

This chain joins TRBV19 and TRBJ1-5, with D uncertain. V was shortened by 4 bases and J by 3 bases, with 7 bases between the two germline ends. Germline loops: CDR1 LNHDA, CDR2 SQIVND (reference sequence). The CDR3 is 13 amino acids. The CDR3 DNA reads as TGTGCCAGTAGTAGGCGGGCCAATCAGCCCCAGCATTTT. Translation: CASSRRANQPQHF.

The chain carries TRBV4-1 and TRBJ2-5, with D perhaps TRBD2 (6 bases). The CDR3 contains 16 residues. V gave up 2 bases and J gave up 3 bases, with 16 bases separating them. Germline V gene lookup returns CDR1 MGHRA and CDR2 YSYEKL. The CDR3 loop reads CASSQTEGGGEETQYF. The DNA for the CDR3 is TGCGCCAGCAGCCAAACTGAAGGCGGCGGGGAAGAGACCCAGTACTTC.

The chain couples TRBV5-4 to TRBJ1-3; tentatively, D is TRBD1 (5 bases). The V gene's germline CDR1 is SGHNT and CDR2 YYREEE (reference sequence). The CDR3 is made up of 12 amino acids. Trimming removed 4 bases from V and 7 bases from J, with 9 bases in between. CDR3 amino acids: CASSVAGNTIYF. The CDR3 DNA reads TGTGCCAGCAGCGTGGCAGGGAACACCATATATTTT. Complete variable domain (other parts from reference TRBV5-4 and TRBJ1-3): ETGVTQSPTHLIKTRGQQVTLRCSSQSGHNTVSWYQQALGQGPQFIFQYYREEENGRGNFPPRFSGLQFPNYSSELNVNALELDDSALYLCASSVAGNTIYFGEGSWLTVV.

J is TRBJ1-1 and V is TRBV7-7, with D unclear. V was clipped by 5 bases and J by 0 bases, with 7 bases between them. CDR1 is SSHAT and CDR2 is FNYEAQ in the germline V gene (reference sequence). The CDR3 covers 13 residues. CDR3: CASSQNMNTEAFF. The CDR3 DNA follows: TGTGCCAGCAGCCAAAACATGAACACTGAAGCTTTCTTT.

The chain uses TRBV27 and TRBJ1-3; weak D call: TRBD1 (5 bases). This CDR3 is 14 amino acids long. The V and J ends lost 9 bases and 2 bases respectively, with 14 bases between them. Germline-derived CDR1 and CDR2 are MNHEY and SMNVEV (reference sequence). CDR3 in amino acids: CARGTLGTGNTIYF. The CDR3 DNA is TGTGCCAGAGGGACTTTAGGAACTGGAAACACCATATATTTT.

The count of this clone is one. The CDR3 DNA reads as TGCGCCAGCAGCTTGGGGGTAGCGCCAGATACGCAGTATTTT. The encoded protein is CASSLGVAPDTQYF. The rearrangement joins TRBV5-1 to TRBJ2-3, with a weak D call TRBD2 (5 bases). The germline V and J ends were trimmed by 0 bases and 4 bases, with 9 bases remaining between them. CDR3 length: 14 residues. Germline CDR1 SGHRS, CDR2 YFSETQ. Full variable domain (missing parts from reference TRBV5-1 and TRBJ2-3): KAGVTQTPRYLIKTRGQQVTLSCSPISGHRSVSWYQQTPGQGLQFLFEYFSETQRNKGNFPGRFSGRQFSNSRSEMNVSTLELGDSALYLCASSLGVAPDTQYFGPGTRLTVL.

The chain links TRBV28 to TRBJ1-1; 8 positions agree with TRBD1. Germline-derived CDR1 and CDR2 are MDHEN and SYDVKM. Trimming cost V 2 bases and J 4 bases; bases outside gene matches: 0. CDR3 length: 13 residues. CDR3 protein: CASSLTGGTEAFF. CDR3 nucleotide sequence: TGTGCCAGCAGTTTAACAGGGGGCACTGAAGCTTTCTTT.

The J gene is TRBJ1-5, the V gene TRBV7-2; possible D gene TRBD1, 5 bases. Germline CDR1 and CDR2: SGHTA and FQGNSA. V lost 5 bases to trimming and J lost 7 bases, with 15 bases between them. The CDR3 sequence is 14 residues long. The CDR3 DNA is TGTGCCAGCAGCCCCCGGGGGGGATTCCAGCCCCAGCATTTT. Its protein product is CASSPRGGFQPQHF.

The CDR3 nucleotides read TGTGCCAGCAGTCCCGACAGGGGTGGATATGGCTACACCTTC. Encoded protein: CASSPDRGGYGYTF. The chain recombines TRBV6-4 with TRBJ1-2, with TRBD1 matching 8 bases. V lost 5 bases, J lost 5 bases, and 7 bases stayed unmatched. The CDR3 length is 14 residues. Germline loops: CDR1 MRHNA, CDR2 SNTAGT.

The V call is TRBV18, the J call TRBJ1-6, with D tentatively TRBD1 (5 bases). Trimming cost V 3 bases and J 10 bases, with 16 bases left between them. CDR1 is KGHSH and CDR2 is LQKENI in the germline V gene. CDR3 size: 15 residues. CDR3 sequence: CASSPRVQGGSPLHF. The CDR3 region has the DNA TGTGCCAGCTCACCCAGGGTTCAGGGCGGCTCACCCCTCCACTTT.

This clone was seen only once. CDR3 sequence: CAWSKGTLVGEKLFF. Written as DNA, the CDR3 is TGTGCCTGGAGTAAGGGGACTCTGGTGGGGGAAAAACTGTTTTTT. The V call is TRBV30, the J call TRBJ1-4; possible D gene TRBD1, 5 bases. The CDR3 loop spans 15 amino acids. V was trimmed by 2 bases and J by 8 bases, leaving 18 bases between them. Per the germline V gene, CDR1 is GTSNPN and CDR2 is SVGIG (reference sequence).

This chain links TRBV27 with TRBJ2-3; 8 positions match TRBD1. This CDR3 has 16 amino acids. J lost 0 bases, V lost 6 bases, and 8 bases had no gene match. In germline, CDR1 is MNHEY, CDR2 SMNVEV (reference sequence). The CDR3 DNA is TGTGCCAGCAGCCGGAAAGGACAGGGAAGCACAGATACGCAGTATTTT. It codes for CASSRKGQGSTDTQYF.

The CDR3 loop reads CASSAHTDTQYF. CDR3 DNA sequence: TGTGCCAGCAGCGCCCACACAGATACGCAGTATTTT. This chain uses TRBV9 with TRBJ2-3; D not certain. CDR3 length: 12 residues. The germline V gene encodes CDR1 SGDLS and CDR2 YYNGEE. Trimming pared 3 bases from V and 2 bases from J, leaving 4 bases between.

The sample holds one count of this clone. This chain links TRBV13 with TRBJ1-3, with D perhaps TRBD1 (5 bases). This CDR3 is built from 15 residues. Germline CDR1 PRHDT, CDR2 FYEKMQ (reference sequence). Trimming cost V 2 bases and J 0 bases, with 8 bases left between them. The CDR3 coding sequence is TGTGCCAGCAGCTTACCTCAGGGCTCTGGAAACACCATATATTTT. The encoded protein is CASSLPQGSGNTIYF.

This chain uses TRBV10-1 with TRBJ2-3; 7 bases agree with TRBD1. CDR1 WNHNN and CDR2 SYGVQD come from the germline V gene (reference sequence). V lost 5 bases, J lost 0 bases, and 2 bases stayed unmatched. The CDR3 runs 14 residues. The chain's CDR3 is CASSPGQSTDTQYF. For the CDR3, the DNA is TGCGCCAGCAGTCCGGGACAGAGCACAGATACGCAGTATTTT.